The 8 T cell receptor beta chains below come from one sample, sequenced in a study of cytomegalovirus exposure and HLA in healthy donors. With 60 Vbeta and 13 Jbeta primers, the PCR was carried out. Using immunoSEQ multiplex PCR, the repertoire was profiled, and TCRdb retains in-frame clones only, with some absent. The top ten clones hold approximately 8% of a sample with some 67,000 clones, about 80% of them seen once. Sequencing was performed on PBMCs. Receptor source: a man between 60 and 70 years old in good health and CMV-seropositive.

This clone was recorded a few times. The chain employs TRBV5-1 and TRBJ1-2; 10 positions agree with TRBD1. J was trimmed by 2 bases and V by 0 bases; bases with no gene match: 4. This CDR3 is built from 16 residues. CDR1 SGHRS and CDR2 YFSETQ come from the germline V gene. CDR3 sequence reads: CASSLVPGQGNYGYTF. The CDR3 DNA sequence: TGCGCCAGCAGCTTGGTTCCGGGACAGGGGAACTATGGCTACACCTTC.

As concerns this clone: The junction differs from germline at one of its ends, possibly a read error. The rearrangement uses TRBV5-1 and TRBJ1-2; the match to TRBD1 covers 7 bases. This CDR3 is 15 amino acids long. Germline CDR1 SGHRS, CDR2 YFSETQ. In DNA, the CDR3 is TGCGCCAGCAGCTCCCGGACAGGTGATAACTATGACTACACCTTC. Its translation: CASSSRTGDNYDYTF. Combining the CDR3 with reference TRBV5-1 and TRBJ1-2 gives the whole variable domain KAGVTQTPRYLIKTRGQQVTLSCSPISGHRSVSWYQQTPGQGLQFLFEYFSETQRNKGNFPGRFSGRQFSNSRSEMNVSTLELGDSALYLCASSSRTGDNYDYTFGSGTRLTVV.

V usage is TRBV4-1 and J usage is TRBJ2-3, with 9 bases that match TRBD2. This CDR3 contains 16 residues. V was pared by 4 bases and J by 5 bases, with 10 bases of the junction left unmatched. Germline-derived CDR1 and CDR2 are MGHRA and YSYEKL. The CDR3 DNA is TGCGCCAGCAGCCTACAGCGCGGGGGGGCAAAAGATACGCAGTATTTT. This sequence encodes CASSLQRGGAKDTQYF.

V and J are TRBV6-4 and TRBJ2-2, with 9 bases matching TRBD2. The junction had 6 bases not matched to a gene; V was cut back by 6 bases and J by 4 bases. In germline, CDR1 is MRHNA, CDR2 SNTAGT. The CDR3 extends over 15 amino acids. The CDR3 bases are TGTGCCAGCAGCGTCGAGCGGGAGGTCACCGGGGAGCTGTTTTTT. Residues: CASSVEREVTGELFF.

CDR3 in amino acids: CASSLVTSGGHEETQYF. The CDR3 coding sequence is TGTGCCAGCAGCTTAGTAACTAGCGGGGGCCATGAAGAGACCCAGTACTTC. V usage is TRBV7-2 and J usage is TRBJ2-5, with 11 nucleotides matching TRBD2. Germline V gene sequence: CDR1 SGHTA, CDR2 FQGNSA. The CDR3 sequence is 17 residues long. The V gene end was trimmed by 1 base and the J gene end by 3 bases; junction bases not matched to a gene: 7.

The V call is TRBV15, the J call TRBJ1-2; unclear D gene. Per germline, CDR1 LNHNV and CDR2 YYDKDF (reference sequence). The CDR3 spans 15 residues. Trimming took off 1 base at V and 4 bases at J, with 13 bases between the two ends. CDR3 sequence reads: CATSRGRTRVYGYTF. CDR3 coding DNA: TGTGCCACCAGCAGAGGACGGACGAGGGTCTATGGCTACACCTTC.

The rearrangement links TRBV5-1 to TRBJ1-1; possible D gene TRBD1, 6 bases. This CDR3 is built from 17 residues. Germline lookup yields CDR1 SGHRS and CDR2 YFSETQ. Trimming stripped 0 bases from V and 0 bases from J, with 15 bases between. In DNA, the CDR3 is TGCGCCAGCAGCTTGGCGAGGGGGAAGGGAATGAACACTGAAGCTTTCTTT. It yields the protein CASSLARGKGMNTEAFF.

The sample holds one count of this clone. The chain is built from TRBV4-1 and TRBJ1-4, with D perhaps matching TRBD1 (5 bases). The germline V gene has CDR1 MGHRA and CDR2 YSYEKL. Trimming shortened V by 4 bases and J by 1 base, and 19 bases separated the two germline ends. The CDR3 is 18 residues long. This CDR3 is CASSPIPRGRGTNEKLFF. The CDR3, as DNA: TGCGCCAGCAGCCCCATACCCCGGGGGAGGGGAACTAATGAAAAACTGTTTTTT.